These 12 T cell receptor beta chains were all obtained from the same sample, sequenced in a study of blood T cell repertoires in COVID-19. Only in-frame clones appear in the TCRdb table, and some are missing; sequencing was by immunoSEQ multiplex PCR. The table has about 250,000 clones, 80% to 90% seen once. What was sequenced was PBMCs or T cells enriched from blood (not recorded which). These receptors were collected from a woman aged 25-40 years who had recovered from COVID-19.

The DNA of the CDR3 is TGCGCCAGCAGCCTACAGCCGGGACTTCAAACAGCGGAGTATGGCTACACCTTC. It codes for CASSLQPGLQTAEYGYTF. The gene calls are TRBV5-1 and TRBJ1-2; D may be TRBD1 (5 bases). The CDR3 sequence is 18 residues long. V lost 4 bases, J lost 5 bases, and 27 bases lay in between. From germline, CDR1 is SGHRS and CDR2 YFSETQ.

CDR3 in amino acids: CASSKTGADTQYF. CDR3 DNA sequence: TGTGCCAGCAGCAAAACAGGGGCAGATACGCAGTATTTT. The rearrangement joins TRBV7-9 to TRBJ2-3; 7 bases are shared with TRBD1. This CDR3 spans 13 amino acids. Germline trimming cut 5 bases from V and 4 bases from J; bases unmatched to any gene: 3. CDR1 is SEHNR and CDR2 is FQNEAQ in the germline V gene (reference sequence).

The chain links TRBV9 to TRBJ1-2; D is unclear. V lost 5 bases, J lost 7 bases, and 18 bases lay in between. The CDR3 length is 14 residues. The germline gives CDR1 SGDLS, CDR2 YYNGEE. CDR3 DNA: TGTGCCAGCAGTAGTAATAGCCTACCCCGTGGCTACACCTTC. Its translation is CASSSNSLPRGYTF.

The chain carries TRBV7-9 and TRBJ1-1; 8 nucleotides line up with TRBD1. With 5 bases clipped from V and 7 bases from J, the junction kept 9 bases outside the gene matches. The length of the CDR3 is 14 residues. The germline V gene encodes CDR1 SEHNR and CDR2 FQNEAQ (reference sequence). Here the CDR3 reads CASSPPTGEYEAFF. CDR3 nucleotides: TGTGCCAGCAGCCCCCCGACAGGGGAATATGAAGCTTTCTTT.

The table lists this clone with a few counts. The chain is built from TRBV6-2 or TRBV6-3 and TRBJ1-6, with TRBD1 identical over 10 bases. This CDR3 comprises 16 residues. CDR1 and CDR2 from the germline V gene are MNHEY and SVGEGT. The V and J ends lost 6 bases and 7 bases, in that order; junction bases with no gene match: 9. The CDR3 DNA is TGTGCCAGCAGACCTGCTACGGGACAGGGGAATTCACCCCTCCACTTT. Amino acid sequence: CASRPATGQGNSPLHF.

This clone appeared once. This chain links TRBV14 with TRBJ1-6; unclear D gene. Between the trimmed V and J ends, which lost 4 bases and 8 bases, there was a span of 12 bases. The germline CDR1 and CDR2 sequences are SGHDN and FVKESK. The CDR3 is 14 residues long. The CDR3 loop reads CASSPSFRDSPLHF. CDR3 DNA sequence: TGTGCCAGCAGCCCTAGTTTCCGGGATTCACCCCTCCACTTT.

V and J are TRBV3-1 (or the pseudogene TRBV3-2) and TRBJ2-1, with 7 bases matching TRBD2. The V segment lost 1 base and the J segment 6 bases; nucleotides outside the gene matches: 12. CDR1 is LGHDT, CDR2 YNNKEL, per germline (reference sequence). The CDR3 runs to 17 residues. The DNA for the CDR3 is TGTGCCAGCAGCCAAGCGGGATTCGGGGGGATAAGCAATGAGCAGTTCTTC. This codes for CASSQAGFGGISNEQFF.

The chain is built from TRBV27 and TRBJ1-5; no clear D. The ends were cut back, 5 bases at V and 7 bases at J, with 12 bases in the middle. The CDR3 is 13 amino acids. Per the germline V gene, CDR1 is MNHEY and CDR2 is SMNVEV (reference sequence). Here the CDR3 reads CASSPPGRQPQHF. The CDR3, as DNA: TGTGCCAGCAGTCCCCCGGGGAGGCAGCCCCAGCATTTT.

The chain combines TRBV5-1 with TRBJ2-1; D may be TRBD2 (5 bases). The CDR3 has 14 amino acids. Germline values: CDR1 SGHRS, CDR2 YFSETQ. The V end was cut by 0 bases, the J end by 5 bases, with 9 bases between. CDR3 DNA: TGCGCCAGCAGCTTGGACCTAGCTCACAATGAGCAGTTCTTC. Its protein is CASSLDLAHNEQFF.

The chain has TRBV20-1 and TRBJ1-1; TRBD1 is a possible D gene (6 bases). Looked up from germline, CDR1 is DFQATT and CDR2 is SNEGSKA (reference sequence). This CDR3 is 11 amino acids long. Trimming removed 5 bases from V and 11 bases from J, with 15 bases in between. The CDR3 loop reads CSAPSDRQAFF. The CDR3 coding sequence is TGCAGTGCTCCATCAGACAGGCAGGCTTTCTTT.

The chain uses TRBV5-6 and TRBJ2-2; 14 nucleotides line up with TRBD2. CDR3 length: 16 amino acids. Germline V CDR1 and CDR2: SGHDT, YYEEEE. Unmatched junction bases numbered 3, after V lost 4 bases and J lost 4 bases. The CDR3 coding sequence is TGTGCCAGCAGCGGACTAGCGGGGGGACGCACCGGGGAGCTGTTTTTT. As protein: CASSGLAGGRTGELFF.

The chain couples TRBV5-6 to TRBJ1-1; D not resolved. The germline V gene has CDR1 SGHDT and CDR2 YYEEEE. V was pared by 3 bases and J by 2 bases, with 2 bases between. The CDR3 runs 11 residues. CDR3 loop: CASSSNTEAFF. The CDR3 DNA reads TGTGCCAGCAGCTCTAACACTGAAGCTTTCTTT.